This T cell receptor beta chain originates from a study of blood T cell repertoires in COVID-19. The CDR3 spans 16 residues. The trim removed 4 bases at V and 4 bases at J, leaving 7 bases unmatched. Germline V gene data show CDR1 as LGHDT and CDR2 as YNNKEL (reference sequence). Authors' analysis steps: Nucleated cell counts were estimated from reference gene primer amplification. Using immunoSEQ multiplex PCR, the repertoire was profiled, and TCRdb retains in-frame clones only, with some absent. The D gene and trimming were derived from the DNA, and the V and J assignments and clone size from that table. The sample yields tens of thousands of clones, roughly 90% seen once.

This clonotype originated in a man between 60 and 75 years old with acute or convalescent COVID-19. The chain carries TRBV3-1 (or the pseudogene TRBV3-2) and TRBJ2-2; 9 positions match TRBD1. The sequencing input was peripheral blood. CDR3 nucleotide sequence: TGTGCCAGCAGCCGAACAGGGGGCTTTACCACCGGGGAGCTGTTTTTT. Translation gives CASSRTGGFTTGELFF.